This is a list of T cell receptor beta chains from one sample in a study of blood T cell repertoires in COVID-19. Using immunoSEQ multiplex PCR, the repertoire was profiled, and TCRdb retains in-frame clones only, with some absent. The sample holds 70,000 to 85,000 clones, about four fifths seen once. The sample comprised peripheral blood. The source of these receptors is a man of 80 years or more with active or convalescent COVID-19. Both conserved end residues are trimmed from each CDR3.

TRBJ1-2 TRBV14 11 ASTQGQLYGYT
TRBJ2-1 TRBV5-1 13 ASSLVGTNYNEQF
TRBJ2-7 TRBV21-1 15 ASSKQTMGLATYEQY
TRBJ1-5 TRBV18 11 ASSEGTDQPQH
TRBJ1-2 TRBV2 12 ASSRDRADYGYT
TRBJ2-5 TRBV11-2 14 ASSLDWGQGQETQY
TRBJ2-5 TRBV19 16 ASSRWGMAGASQETQY
TRBJ2-1 TRBV3-1/TRBV3-2 13 ASSHRTSGGEEQF
TRBJ1-1 TRBV2 11 ASSVLQGAGAF
TRBJ2-5 TRBV11-2 13 ASSSLAGGQETQY
TRBJ1-5 TRBV18 11 ASSPRTDQPQH
TRBJ1-1 TRBV28 13 ASSSAGGGRTEAF
TRBJ1-1 TRBV7-9 13 ASSLSTRLLAEAF
TRBJ2-5 TRBV5-1 14 ASKGLAGGTPETQY
TRBJ2-2 TRBV5-1 13 ASSPSGKYTGELF
TRBJ2-4 TRBV5-4 14 ASSQGLAGGKNIQY
TRBJ1-3 TRBV6-5 13 ASRESQVAGNTIY
TRBJ1-4 TRBV6-6 11 ASRRQENEKLF
TRBJ1-2 TRBV7-2 14 ASSLSPGQGKNGYT
TRBJ1-5 TRBV19 10 ASSDWNQPQH
TRBJ1-1 TRBV7-3 12 ASSPGHGNTEAF
TRBJ1-2 TRBV2 12 ASRVGQALIGYT
TRBJ2-7 TRBV7-2 12 ASSLEGRAYEQY
TRBJ1-1 TRBV11-2 13 ASSSYRGRGTEAF
TRBJ2-1 TRBV18 10 ASSPEREEQF
TRBJ1-4 TRBV2 12 ASTGRKRDEKLF
TRBJ1-2 TRBV27 11 ASRPGGGYGYT
TRBJ1-5 TRBV28 16 ASSLRWRPLRGNQPQH
TRBJ2-7 TRBV5-1 12 ASSPSGDSYEQY
TRBJ2-7 TRBV21-1 11 ASIPDGDYEQY
TRBJ1-3 TRBV19 12 ASTRGQSGNTIY